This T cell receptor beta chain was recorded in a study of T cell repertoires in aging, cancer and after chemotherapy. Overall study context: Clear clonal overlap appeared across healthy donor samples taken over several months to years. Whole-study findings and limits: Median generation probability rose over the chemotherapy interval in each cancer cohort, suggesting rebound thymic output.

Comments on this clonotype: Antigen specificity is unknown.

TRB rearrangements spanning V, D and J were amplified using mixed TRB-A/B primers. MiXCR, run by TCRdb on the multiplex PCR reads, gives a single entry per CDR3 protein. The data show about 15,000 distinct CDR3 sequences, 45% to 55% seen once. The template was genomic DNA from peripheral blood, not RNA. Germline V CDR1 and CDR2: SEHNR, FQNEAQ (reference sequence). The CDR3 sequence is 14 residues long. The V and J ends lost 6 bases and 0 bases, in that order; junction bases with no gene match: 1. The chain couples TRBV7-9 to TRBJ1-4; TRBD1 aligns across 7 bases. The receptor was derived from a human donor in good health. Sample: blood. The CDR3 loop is CASSGQATNEKLFF. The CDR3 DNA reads TGTGCCAGCAGTGGACAGGCAACTAATGAAAAACTGTTTTTT.